Shown below are 7 T cell receptor beta chains from a single sample sequenced in a study of blood T cell repertoires in COVID-19. Some clones are missing from TCRdb's copy, which holds only in-frame ones; the method was immunoSEQ multiplex PCR. The data show about 200,000 clones, 70% to 90% seen once. Sequencing was performed on peripheral blood. Receptors originate from a man between 60 and 75 years old with active or convalescent COVID-19.

This chain joins TRBV3-1 (or the pseudogene TRBV3-2) and TRBJ2-3, with 11 bases fitting TRBD2. The V segment lost 4 bases and the J segment 2 bases; nucleotides outside the gene matches: 2. The germline V gene encodes CDR1 LGHDT and CDR2 YNNKEL (reference sequence). CDR3 length: 15 residues. CDR3 DNA sequence: TGTGCCAGCAGCCGACTAGCGGGGAACACAGATACGCAGTATTTT. As protein: CASSRLAGNTDTQYF.

The rearrangement joins TRBV24-1 to TRBJ2-1; 7 bases align to TRBD2. The CDR3 is 15 amino acids. V dropped 2 bases and J dropped 1; count of bases not matched to a gene: 1. Germline values: CDR1 KGHDR, CDR2 SFDVKD. DNA of the CDR3: TGTGCCACCAGTGATTGGGGGGGGTCCTACAATGAGCAGTTCTTC. It translates to CATSDWGGSYNEQFF.

The rearrangement joins TRBV4-1 to TRBJ2-1, with 8 positions matching TRBD2. Looked up from germline, CDR1 is MGHRA and CDR2 is YSYEKL. Trimming at V came to 0 bases and at J to 8 bases, leaving 0 bases not matched to a gene. The CDR3 loop spans 13 amino acids. The chain's CDR3 is CASSQEAGDEQFF. The CDR3 coding sequence is TGCGCCAGCAGCCAAGAAGCGGGGGATGAGCAGTTCTTC.

V and J are TRBV19 and TRBJ1-1; D is undetermined. Trimming left V 5 bases short and J 2 bases short, with 15 bases between. CDR1 is LNHDA, CDR2 SQIVND, per germline (reference sequence). The CDR3 runs 15 residues. The CDR3 nucleotides read TGTGCCAGTAGTGTCGTCGAGCGGGAAAACACTGAAGCTTTCTTT. Amino acids: CASSVVERENTEAFF.

Regarding this clone: Within the sample, other DNA sequences also encode this same CDR3. The rearrangement uses TRBV5-1 and TRBJ1-5; D is ambiguous. V lost 4 bases and J 0 bases, leaving 5 bases between the germline ends. Looked up from germline, CDR1 is SGHRS and CDR2 is YFSETQ. The CDR3 totals 13 residues. The DNA of the CDR3 is TGCGCCAGCAGCCGGGATAGCAATCAGCCCCAGCATTTT. As protein: CASSRDSNQPQHF.

This chain joins TRBV7-9 and TRBJ1-2; possibly TRBD1 for D (5 bases). V was cut by 4 bases and J by 5 bases, with 20 bases left in between. This CDR3 is built from 16 residues. The germline gives CDR1 SEHNR, CDR2 FQNEAQ (reference sequence). CDR3 nucleotide sequence: TGTGCCAGCAGCTCGGCAGCCGGGGGTAGGGATTATGGCTACACCTTC. Protein: CASSSAAGGRDYGYTF.

The V and J genes are TRBV5-1 and TRBJ1-2; 7 nucleotides agree with TRBD1. Per the germline V gene, CDR1 is SGHRS and CDR2 is YFSETQ. CDR3 length: 13 amino acids. V trimming: 4 bases; J trimming: 4 bases; junction bases outside the gene matches: 4. CDR3 nucleotides: TGCGCCAGCAGCCAGACAGGGTCCTATGGCTACACCTTC. This sequence encodes CASSQTGSYGYTF.